Presented here are 31 T cell receptor beta chains from one specimen sequenced in a study of cytomegalovirus exposure and HLA in healthy donors. The PCR had 60 Vbeta and 13 Jbeta primers. Data came from immunoSEQ multiplex PCR; TCRdb stores just in-frame clones and leaves some out. The repertoire holds under 200,000 clones, with 60% to 85% as singletons. Sequenced: PBMCs. All receptors derive from a woman aged 40-49 years in good health and CMV-seropositive.

The rearrangement links TRBV5-5 to TRBJ1-2; 8 nucleotides match TRBD1. Unmatched junction bases numbered 9, after V lost 4 bases and J lost 4 bases. CDR3 length: 15 amino acids. The germline gives CDR1 SGHKS, CDR2 YYEKEE (reference sequence). Here the CDR3 reads CASSPGQGTGYGYTF. The CDR3 DNA reads as TGTGCCAGCAGCCCCGGACAGGGAACTGGCTATGGCTACACCTTC.

The CDR3 DNA reads as TGTGCCAGCAGCCAAGACTGGTTCCAGAATTCACCCCTCCACTTT. This encodes CASSQDWFQNSPLHF. This sequence joins TRBV5-4 and TRBJ1-6; D gene ambiguous. The CDR3 runs 15 residues. Trimming removed 4 bases from V and 7 bases from J, with 15 bases in between. In germline, CDR1 is SGHNT, CDR2 YYREEE (reference sequence).

This clone occurred once. The DNA of the CDR3 is TGTGCCAGCAGTCCGGGACCGGGACTTGATGGCTACACCTTC. It specifies CASSPGPGLDGYTF. This rearrangement joins TRBV27 to TRBJ1-2; D might be TRBD1 (5 bases). V was shortened by 5 bases and J by 6 bases, with 16 bases between the two germline ends. CDR3 length: 14 residues. Germline V CDR1 and CDR2: MNHEY, SMNVEV (reference sequence).

The V gene is TRBV6-1, the J gene TRBJ2-1; 7 positions match TRBD1. The CDR3 runs to 16 residues. V shed 3 bases and J 3 bases; nucleotides not matched to a gene: 8. Germline V gene data show CDR1 as MNHNS and CDR2 as SASEGT. CDR3 DNA sequence: TGTGCCAGCAGTGAGCCGACAGGGCGTTTCTACAATGAGCAGTTCTTC. Its translation: CASSEPTGRFYNEQFF.

This clone was recorded a few times. The chain links TRBV5-4 to TRBJ1-1; no clear D gene. Looked up from germline, CDR1 is SGHNT and CDR2 is YYREEE (reference sequence). The germline V and J ends were trimmed by 3 bases and 2 bases, with 2 bases remaining between them. CDR3 size: 11 residues. CDR3: CASSSNTEAFF. CDR3 sequence (DNA): TGTGCCAGCAGCTCTAACACTGAAGCTTTCTTT.

The V gene is TRBV28, the J gene TRBJ2-5; D might be TRBD2 (5 bases). The germline V gene encodes CDR1 MDHEN and CDR2 SYDVKM. V was shortened by 3 bases and J by 5 bases, with 16 bases between the two germline ends. The CDR3 runs 15 residues. CDR3 DNA sequence: TGTGCCAGCAGTTTGCAACGTCCCGGGGTGGAGACCCAGTACTTC. This sequence encodes CASSLQRPGVETQYF.

The rearrangement joins TRBV11-3 to TRBJ2-2; 7 nucleotides agree with TRBD2. Trimming cost V 1 base and J 1 base; bases outside gene matches: 0. The length of the CDR3 is 15 residues. From germline, CDR1 is SGHNT and CDR2 YENEEA. The CDR3 DNA sequence: TGTGCCAGCAGCTTAGCGGGGGGGAACACCGGGGAGCTGTTTTTT. It codes for CASSLAGGNTGELFF.

V is TRBV11-2 and J is TRBJ2-1; D is possibly TRBD2 (5 bases). Trimming pared 5 bases from V and 1 base from J, leaving 15 bases between. Germline V gene data show CDR1 as SGHAT and CDR2 as FQNNGV. The CDR3 totals 16 residues. The DNA for the CDR3 is TGTGCCAGCAGCCCAACAGCGGAAATATCCTACAATGAGCAGTTCTTC. Protein: CASSPTAEISYNEQFF.

CDR3 in amino acids: CAISQGRTDTQYF. DNA for the CDR3: TGTGCCATCAGCCAGGGTCGAACAGATACGCAGTATTTT. The chain combines TRBV10-3 with TRBJ2-3; tentative D call: TRBD1 (5 bases). This CDR3 is built from 13 residues. CDR1 and CDR2 (germline): ENHRY, SYGVKD. V lost 6 bases and J 3 bases, leaving 10 bases between the germline ends.

V and J are TRBV7-9 and TRBJ2-5, with 10 bases aligning to TRBD2. Germline V gene data show CDR1 as SEHNR and CDR2 as FQNEAQ (reference sequence). The CDR3 extends over 15 amino acids. V was pared by 2 bases and J by 5 bases, with 5 bases of the junction left unmatched. CDR3 DNA: TGTGCCAGCAGCTTAACTAGCGGGGAGGCGGAGACCCAGTACTTC. This codes for CASSLTSGEAETQYF.

The chain is built from TRBV10-1 and TRBJ1-4; D not certain. The CDR3 has 13 amino acids. The V gene lost 4 bases and the J gene lost 8 bases, with 11 bases spanning the gap. Per germline, CDR1 WNHNN and CDR2 SYGVQD (reference sequence). CDR3 sequence reads: CASSGGLEEKLFF. The CDR3 nucleotides read TGCGCCAGCAGTGGAGGGTTAGAGGAAAAACTGTTTTTT.

This clone came up a few times. The chain carries TRBV5-1 and TRBJ2-5; 10 bases agree with TRBD2. The CDR3 sequence is 16 residues long. CDR1 SGHRS and CDR2 YFSETQ come from the germline V gene. V was pared by 0 bases and J by 3 bases, with 5 bases of the junction left unmatched. The DNA of the CDR3 is TGCGCCAGCAGCTTGGGCGGGCTAGCGGGGGAAGAGACCCAGTACTTC. Translating it yields CASSLGGLAGEETQYF.

The count of this clone is one. The V gene is TRBV19, the J gene TRBJ1-4; weak D call: TRBD1 (5 bases). V was pared by 7 bases and J by 11 bases, with 23 bases between. This CDR3 contains 15 residues. CDR1 LNHDA and CDR2 SQIVND come from the germline V gene (reference sequence). Written as DNA, the CDR3 is TGTGCCAGTACTAGATCGGGACTGATGGGATCTAAACTGTTTTTT. This translates into CASTRSGLMGSKLFF.

This clone occurred once. The chain carries TRBV5-1 and TRBJ1-1; 8 positions agree with TRBD1. The CDR3 contains 16 residues. Per the germline V gene, CDR1 is SGHRS and CDR2 is YFSETQ. V was clipped by 4 bases and J by 1 base; unmatched bases: 9. The CDR3 DNA is TGCGCCAGCAGCGCTTTAGGACAGGGCGGGAACACTGAAGCTTTCTTT. This translates into CASSALGQGGNTEAFF.

This clone was seen at least ten times. The chain has TRBV7-2 and TRBJ2-1; 7 bases align to TRBD2. From germline, CDR1 is SGHTA and CDR2 FQGNSA. This CDR3 is 16 amino acids long. Trimming removed 0 bases from V and 1 base from J; junction bases left unmatched: 3. CDR3 nucleotide sequence: TGTGCCAGCAGCTTAGCGAGCGGGGCGTCCTACAATGAGCAGTTCTTC. It yields the protein CASSLASGASYNEQFF.

This chain connects TRBV7-3 to TRBJ2-3; weak D call: TRBD1 (6 bases). CDR3 length equals 15 residues. Germline V gene lookup returns CDR1 SGHTA and CDR2 FQGTGA. V lost 5 bases to trimming and J lost 3 bases, with 15 bases between them. The CDR3 reads CASSPLRGRTDTQYF. Here the CDR3 DNA reads TGTGCCAGCAGCCCCCTAAGGGGGAGAACAGATACGCAGTATTTT.

V is TRBV25-1 and J is TRBJ2-7, with TRBD1 as a possible D gene (6 bases). Trimming left V 6 bases short and J 0 bases short, with 12 bases between. Germline-derived CDR1 and CDR2 are MGHDK and SYGVNS. CDR3 length: 14 residues. The CDR3 nucleotides are TGTGCCAGCAGGGGGACATCCAGCTCCTACGAGCAGTACTTC. Protein sequence: CASRGTSSSYEQYF.

The chain uses TRBV7-2 and TRBJ2-2, with TRBD1 matching over 8 bases. Germline loops: CDR1 SGHTA, CDR2 FQGNSA. This CDR3 has 15 amino acids. V gave up 5 bases and J gave up 0 bases; unmatched junction bases: 2. In DNA, the CDR3 is TGTGCCAGCAGCCGGACAGGGACGAACACCGGGGAGCTGTTTTTT. It is translated as CASSRTGTNTGELFF.

CDR3 in DNA: TGCGCCAGCAGCTTCACAGGGGCCGGGGAGCTGTTTTTT. It translates to CASSFTGAGELFF. The rearrangement uses TRBV5-1 and TRBJ2-2; 7 nucleotides align to TRBD1. With V trimmed by 2 bases and J by 6 bases, 1 base remained unmatched. The germline gives CDR1 SGHRS, CDR2 YFSETQ. The CDR3 contains 13 residues.

The chain joins TRBV2 to TRBJ2-5; TRBD1 is a possible D gene (6 bases). Germline CDR1 is SNHLY and CDR2 is FYNNEI. The V and J ends lost 3 bases and 5 bases respectively, with 16 bases between them. The CDR3 length is 15 residues. The DNA for the CDR3 is TGTGCCAGCAGTGACGAAGGGGGATTTGGGGAGACCCAGTACTTC. Its protein is CASSDEGGFGETQYF.

This clone was seen only a few times. This rearrangement joins TRBV7-2 to TRBJ1-4, with D perhaps matching TRBD1 (6 bases). Trimming shortened V by 0 bases and J by 7 bases, and 15 bases separated the two germline ends. The CDR3 consists of 16 residues. CDR1 is SGHTA and CDR2 is FQGNSA in the germline V gene. The CDR3 loop is CASSLAPTGVGEKLFF. The CDR3 DNA is TGTGCCAGCAGCTTAGCACCGACAGGTGTTGGTGAAAAACTGTTTTTT. Supplemented by reference TRBV7-2 and TRBJ1-4, the full variable domain reads GAGVSQSPSNKVTEKGKDVELRCDPISGHTALYWYRQSLGQGLEFLIYFQGNSAPDKSGLPSDRFSAERTGGSVSTLTIQRTQQEDSAVYLCASSLAPTGVGEKLFFGSGTQLSVL.

The rearrangement uses TRBV28 and TRBJ2-4, with 9 bases matching TRBD1. J gave up 1 base and V 7 bases, and 2 bases lay outside the gene matches. The germline gives CDR1 MDHEN, CDR2 SYDVKM. This CDR3 spans 14 amino acids. For the CDR3, the DNA is TGTGCCAGCAACGGACAGGGGGCCAAAAACATTCAGTACTTC. It yields the protein CASNGQGAKNIQYF.

The chain employs TRBV19 and TRBJ1-3, with a tentative D call TRBD1 (5 bases). The V gene lost 3 bases and the J gene lost 0 bases, with 6 bases spanning the gap. The CDR3 has 14 residues. The germline CDR1 and CDR2 sequences are LNHDA and SQIVND (reference sequence). The CDR3 region has the DNA TGTGCCAGTAGTATTGACAGCTCTGGAAACACCATATATTTT. It specifies CASSIDSSGNTIYF.

The chain is built from TRBV6-1 and TRBJ1-1, with D unresolved. Germline V lookup: CDR1 MNHNS, CDR2 SASEGT. CDR3 length: 13 residues. Trimming removed 2 bases from V and 8 bases from J, with 12 bases in between. CDR3 bases: TGTGCCAGCAGTGAACCATTGCTATGGGAAGCTTTCTTT. Translation: CASSEPLLWEAFF.

The chain recombines TRBV6-1 with TRBJ1-6; D remains ambiguous. CDR1 is MNHNS, CDR2 SASEGT, per germline. V was clipped by 6 bases and J by 8 bases, with 11 bases between them. The CDR3 runs 13 residues. CDR3 DNA sequence: TGTGCCAGCAGCCATATGGGCGATTCACCCCTCCACTTT. Its protein product is CASSHMGDSPLHF.

This sequence joins TRBV5-1 and TRBJ2-3; no definite D call. Deletions cut 1 base from V and 4 bases from J, with 13 bases between. This CDR3 spans 15 amino acids. Looked up from germline, CDR1 is SGHRS and CDR2 is YFSETQ. The CDR3 is CASSLPEQVSDTQYF. The CDR3 DNA is TGCGCCAGCAGCTTGCCCGAACAAGTATCAGATACGCAGTATTTT.

The V and J genes are TRBV9 and TRBJ1-6; no clear D gene. Trimming pared 0 bases from V and 9 bases from J, leaving 10 bases between. The CDR3 loop spans 14 amino acids. Germline V gene sequence: CDR1 SGDLS, CDR2 YYNGEE. The CDR3 is CASSVEAFASPLHF. The CDR3 DNA reads as TGTGCCAGCAGCGTAGAAGCATTCGCTTCACCCCTCCACTTT. Full variable domain (remainder filled in from reference TRBV9 and TRBJ1-6): DSGVTQTPKHLITATGQRVTLRCSPRSGDLSVYWYQQSLDQGLQFLIQYYNGEERAKGNILERFSAQQFPDLHSELNLSSLELGDSALYFCASSVEAFASPLHFGNGTRLTVT.

This clone qualifies as medium-sized (0.01 to 0.1%). This chain links TRBV7-3 with TRBJ1-6; D might be TRBD1 (5 bases). Germline assignment: CDR1 SGHTA and CDR2 FQGTGA. The CDR3 length is 13 residues. Between the trimmed V and J ends, which lost 5 bases and 10 bases, there was a span of 12 bases. For the CDR3, the DNA is TGTGCCAGCAGCCCCAGGGTAGGCTCACCCCTCCACTTT. It specifies CASSPRVGSPLHF.

The gene calls are TRBV29-1 and TRBJ2-1; TRBD2 might be the D (6 bases). V was cut by 4 bases and J by 2 bases, with 18 bases left in between. The CDR3 is made up of 16 amino acids. Germline V CDR1 and CDR2: SQVTM, ANQGSEA. CDR3 residues: CSVAVFGGDTYNEQFF. The CDR3 DNA is TGCAGCGTTGCAGTGTTTGGCGGGGATACCTACAATGAGCAGTTCTTC.

V is TRBV6-5 and J is TRBJ2-1; TRBD2 matches at 11 bases. The junction had 6 bases not matched to a gene; V was cut back by 2 bases and J by 9 bases. The length of the CDR3 is 15 residues. Germline V gene data show CDR1 as MNHEY and CDR2 as SVGAGI. DNA of the CDR3: TGTGCCAGCAGTTACGACCCTAGCGGGGGGTTTGAGCAGTTCTTC. The encoded protein is CASSYDPSGGFEQFF.

This clone has a single count. V and J are TRBV7-9 and TRBJ2-3; weak D call: TRBD2 (5 bases). Per the germline V gene, CDR1 is SEHNR and CDR2 is FQNEAQ (reference sequence). The CDR3 runs to 15 residues. The ends were cut back, 1 base at V and 8 bases at J, with 16 bases in the middle. CDR3 residues: CASSLGLGPEGTQYF. The CDR3 nucleotides are TGTGCCAGCAGCTTAGGGCTCGGACCCGAGGGTACGCAGTATTTT.